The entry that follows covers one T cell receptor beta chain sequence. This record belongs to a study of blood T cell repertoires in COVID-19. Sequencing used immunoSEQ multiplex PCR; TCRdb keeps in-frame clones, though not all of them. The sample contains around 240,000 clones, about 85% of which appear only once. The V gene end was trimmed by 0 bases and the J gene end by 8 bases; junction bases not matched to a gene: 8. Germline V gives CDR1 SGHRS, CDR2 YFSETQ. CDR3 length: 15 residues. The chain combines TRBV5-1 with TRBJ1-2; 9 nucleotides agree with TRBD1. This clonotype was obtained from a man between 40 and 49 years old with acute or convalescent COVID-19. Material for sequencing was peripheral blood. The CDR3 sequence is CASSLDRDRGFGYTF. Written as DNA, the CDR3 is TGCGCCAGCAGCTTGGATCGAGACAGGGGGTTCGGCTACACCTTC.